Listed here are 30 T cell receptor beta chains from one sample, sequenced in a study of cytomegalovirus exposure and HLA in healthy donors. PCR used 60 Vbeta primers and 13 Jbeta primers. Assay used: immunoSEQ multiplex PCR; TCRdb lists only in-frame clones, some missing. The table shows approximately 190,000 clones, with more than 75% occurring only once. Sample: PBMCs. The source of these receptors is a man aged 30 to 39 in good health and CMV-seronegative.

The chain is built from TRBV11-2 and TRBJ2-3, with D tentatively TRBD1 (6 bases). The germline V and J ends were trimmed by 4 bases and 5 bases, with 13 bases remaining between them. Germline loops: CDR1 SGHAT, CDR2 FQNNGV. The CDR3 is 14 residues long. In DNA, the CDR3 is TGTGCCAGCAGCTACAGCAGGGGCATAGATACGCAGTATTTT. Its protein is CASSYSRGIDTQYF.

Regarding this clone: The junction and the germline gene differ at one end; a read error may be behind it. The chain uses TRBV28 and TRBJ2-7; maybe TRBD1 (6 bases). Germline CDR1 MDHEN, CDR2 SYDVKM. This CDR3 is built from 15 residues. CDR3 in amino acids: CASRLTGTPSDEQYF. CDR3 in DNA: TGTGCCAGCAGGCTAACCGGGACACCCTCCGACGAGCAGTACTTC. Using reference TRBV28 and TRBJ2-7 for the parts outside the CDR3, the full variable domain is DVKVTQSSRYLVKRTGEKVFLECVQDMDHENMFWYRQDPGLGLRLIYFSYDVKMKEKGDIPEGYSVSREKKERFSLILESASTNQTSMYLCASRLTGTPSDEQYFGPGTRLTVT.

The genes are TRBV7-2 and TRBJ1-1; D might be TRBD1 (5 bases). This CDR3 spans 15 amino acids. Germline values: CDR1 SGHTA, CDR2 FQGNSA. Trimming took off 0 bases at V and 0 bases at J, with 8 bases between the two ends. The CDR3 is CASSLAPGLNTEAFF. CDR3 nucleotide sequence: TGTGCCAGCAGCTTAGCCCCAGGGCTGAACACTGAAGCTTTCTTT.

CDR3 in amino acids: CASSDQYTDTQYF. Here the CDR3 DNA reads TGCGCCAGCAGTGACCAGTACACAGATACGCAGTATTTT. The chain links TRBV10-1 to TRBJ2-3; no clear D. Trimming took 3 bases from V and 2 from J, leaving 6 bases between them. Germline loops: CDR1 WNHNN, CDR2 SYGVQD (reference sequence). CDR3 size: 13 residues.

The chain couples TRBV19 to TRBJ2-7, with 9 bases fitting TRBD2. The trim removed 3 bases at V and 5 bases at J, leaving 5 bases unmatched. CDR3 length: 14 amino acids. Germline CDR1 reads LNHDA; CDR2 reads SQIVND (reference sequence). The CDR3 spells CASSIGGGVDEQYF. The CDR3 bases are TGTGCCAGTAGTATTGGCGGGGGGGTGGACGAGCAGTACTTC.

V is TRBV5-1 and J is TRBJ2-7, with TRBD2 identical over 8 bases. CDR1 and CDR2 from the germline V gene are SGHRS and YFSETQ. The junction had 8 bases not matched to a gene; V was cut back by 1 base and J by 2 bases. The CDR3 is 16 amino acids. CDR3 region: CASSLRLAGSTYEQYF. CDR3 nucleotide sequence: TGCGCCAGCAGCTTGCGGCTAGCGGGTTCCACCTACGAGCAGTACTTC.

The rearrangement links TRBV6-1 to TRBJ1-1, with D maybe TRBD1 (6 bases). Germline values: CDR1 MNHNS, CDR2 SASEGT. The CDR3 loop spans 16 amino acids. With 2 bases removed from V and 0 bases from J, the gap between germline ends came to 13 bases. The CDR3: CASSESTSGVNTEAFF. In DNA, the CDR3 is TGTGCCAGCAGTGAATCTACTTCAGGGGTGAACACTGAAGCTTTCTTT.

This chain joins TRBV27 and TRBJ2-2, with a weak D call TRBD2 (5 bases). This CDR3 spans 16 amino acids. CDR1 and CDR2 from the germline V gene are MNHEY and SMNVEV (reference sequence). V was clipped by 3 bases and J by 4 bases, with 15 bases between them. The CDR3 here is CASSFLQGSGTGELFF. Written as DNA, the CDR3 is TGTGCCAGCAGTTTTTTGCAAGGGAGCGGCACCGGGGAGCTGTTTTTT.

The chain joins TRBV14 to TRBJ2-1, with no clear D. The V end was cut by 5 bases, the J end by 3 bases, with 14 bases between. The CDR3 runs 15 residues. The germline CDR1 and CDR2 sequences are SGHDN and FVKESK. The CDR3 region is CASSKVGALYNEQFF. The CDR3, as DNA: TGTGCCAGCAGCAAGGTCGGAGCCCTCTACAATGAGCAGTTCTTC.

The V and J genes are TRBV6-5 and TRBJ1-5; tentative D call: TRBD1 (6 bases). CDR3 size: 14 residues. Deletions cut 6 bases from V and 5 bases from J, with 14 bases between. Germline CDR1 reads MNHEY; CDR2 reads SVGAGI. The CDR3: CASSDRRTYQPQHF. In DNA, the CDR3 is TGTGCCAGCAGCGACAGGCGGACCTATCAGCCCCAGCATTTT.

V is TRBV7-2 and J is TRBJ1-2; perhaps TRBD1 as D (5 bases). The CDR3 contains 14 residues. V lost 3 bases to trimming and J lost 6 bases, with 14 bases between them. Per the germline V gene, CDR1 is SGHTA and CDR2 is FQGNSA. The CDR3 loop reads CASSFVTALDGYTF. The CDR3, as DNA: TGTGCCAGCAGCTTTGTGACAGCCCTCGATGGCTACACCTTC.

V and J are TRBV7-9 and TRBJ2-3; D gene ambiguous. V shed 2 bases and J shed 5 bases, with 11 bases lying between them. The CDR3 has 14 amino acids. Germline assignment: CDR1 SEHNR and CDR2 FQNEAQ (reference sequence). The CDR3 bases are TGTGCCAGCAGCTTATATGTTAGCCAAGATACGCAGTATTTT. This sequence encodes CASSLYVSQDTQYF.

The genes are TRBV7-9 and TRBJ1-3, with 10 nucleotides matching TRBD1. CDR3 length: 16 amino acids. CDR1 and CDR2 from the germline V gene are SEHNR and FQNEAQ (reference sequence). V dropped 3 bases and J dropped 6; count of bases not matched to a gene: 8. The CDR3 sequence is CASSFFTGTGANTIYF. The CDR3 nucleotides are TGTGCCAGCAGCTTCTTCACTGGGACAGGGGCAAACACCATATATTTT.

The chain has TRBV15 and TRBJ1-3; D is uncertain. The CDR3 is 13 amino acids. V lost 4 bases, J lost 0 bases, and 4 bases lay in between. Per germline, CDR1 LNHNV and CDR2 YYDKDF (reference sequence). Here the CDR3 reads CATSTGSGNTIYF. For the CDR3, the DNA is TGTGCCACCAGCACGGGCTCTGGAAACACCATATATTTT.

This chain uses TRBV15 with TRBJ2-1; D remains unclear. CDR1 is LNHNV, CDR2 YYDKDF, per germline (reference sequence). This CDR3 is 14 amino acids long. Trimming cost V 5 bases and J 6 bases, with 14 bases left between them. CDR3 DNA sequence: TGTGCCACCAGCTCCGAGGCCAATTTCAATGAGCAGTTCTTC. Translation: CATSSEANFNEQFF.

The chain uses TRBV11-2 and TRBJ1-2; a weak D match, TRBD1 (6 bases). The germline CDR1 and CDR2 sequences are SGHAT and FQNNGV. This CDR3 is built from 13 residues. Trimming stripped 6 bases from V and 2 bases from J, with 10 bases between. The CDR3 protein is CASRRTGNYGYTF. CDR3 sequence (DNA): TGTGCCAGCAGACGCACAGGGAACTATGGCTACACCTTC.

The chain couples TRBV27 to TRBJ2-1; 9 nucleotides match TRBD2. V shed 8 bases and J 11 bases; nucleotides not matched to a gene: 22. This CDR3 has 17 residues. The V gene's germline CDR1 is MNHEY and CDR2 SMNVEV (reference sequence). CDR3 in amino acids: CASETGDRLAGMAKQFF. CDR3 in DNA: TGTGCCAGCGAAACGGGCGACCGTCTAGCGGGGATGGCGAAGCAGTTCTTC.

The chain has TRBV19 and TRBJ1-4; tentative D call: TRBD1 (6 bases). CDR1 and CDR2 from the germline V gene are LNHDA and SQIVND (reference sequence). The CDR3 covers 18 residues. V was trimmed by 7 bases and J by 4 bases, leaving 25 bases between them. CDR3 in amino acids: CASTSRGPGANSNEKLFF. The CDR3 DNA reads TGTGCCAGTACCTCAAGGGGTCCAGGGGCGAACAGTAATGAAAAACTGTTTTTT.

The chain carries TRBV28 and TRBJ1-4; D is uncertain. Germline V gene data show CDR1 as MDHEN and CDR2 as SYDVKM. This CDR3 spans 15 amino acids. V shed 5 bases and J shed 1 base, with 11 bases lying between them. CDR3 DNA sequence: TGTGCCAGCAGTATCTCCGGAGAAACTAATGAAAAACTGTTTTTT. This encodes CASSISGETNEKLFF.

The genes are TRBV7-9 and TRBJ1-1; 7 bases agree with TRBD1. The CDR3 is 13 residues long. V shed 2 bases and J 3 bases; nucleotides not matched to a gene: 0. The germline gives CDR1 SEHNR, CDR2 FQNEAQ (reference sequence). In nucleotides, the CDR3 is TGTGCCAGCAGCTTAAGGGGGCACACTGAAGCTTTCTTT. This encodes CASSLRGHTEAFF.

This clone showed up just a few times. This chain uses TRBV7-8 with TRBJ1-5; D might be TRBD1 (6 bases). With 5 bases removed from V and 0 bases from J, the gap between germline ends came to 14 bases. Germline CDR1 reads SGHVS; CDR2 reads FQNEAQ. This CDR3 has 16 amino acids. CDR3 residues: CASSPTRGSSNQPQHF. The CDR3 DNA reads TGTGCCAGCAGCCCCACCAGGGGAAGTAGCAATCAGCCCCAGCATTTT. Combining the CDR3 with reference TRBV7-8 and TRBJ1-5 gives the whole variable domain GAGVSQSPRYKVAKRGQDVALRCDPISGHVSLFWYQQALGQGPEFLTYFQNEAQLDKSGLPSDRFFAERPEGSVSTLKIQRTQQEDSAVYLCASSPTRGSSNQPQHFGDGTRLSIL.

The V and J genes are TRBV27 and TRBJ1-2; TRBD1 aligns across 9 bases. This CDR3 has 14 amino acids. J gave up 10 bases and V 6 bases, and 12 bases lay outside the gene matches. Germline V gives CDR1 MNHEY, CDR2 SMNVEV (reference sequence). The CDR3 bases are TGTGCCAGCAGGCCCACCGGGACAGGGTCCGTCTACACCTTC. This codes for CASRPTGTGSVYTF.

This sequence joins TRBV10-1 and TRBJ2-1, with 8 bases that match TRBD1. The CDR3 covers 14 residues. In germline, CDR1 is WNHNN, CDR2 SYGVQD (reference sequence). After removal of 5 bases from V and 6 bases from J, the junction contained 6 bases not matched to a gene. Written as DNA, the CDR3 is TGCGCCAGCAGTCGTCGGGACAGGCCCAATGAGCAGTTCTTC. Translating gives CASSRRDRPNEQFF.

The chain employs TRBV7-7 and TRBJ2-2; possible D gene TRBD1, 6 bases. V was shortened by 5 bases and J by 2 bases, with 12 bases between the two germline ends. The germline V gene has CDR1 SSHAT and CDR2 FNYEAQ (reference sequence). This CDR3 spans 15 amino acids. The CDR3 DNA sequence: TGTGCCAGCAGCCTTCGACAGGTTAACACCGGGGAGCTGTTTTTT. This codes for CASSLRQVNTGELFF.

J is TRBJ1-3 and V is TRBV2; TRBD1 is a possible D gene (6 bases). The CDR3 is made up of 16 amino acids. The germline CDR1 and CDR2 sequences are SNHLY and FYNNEI. With 7 bases removed from V and 2 bases from J, the gap between germline ends came to 18 bases. CDR3 region: CASIPKGGITGNTIYF. CDR3 coding DNA: TGTGCCAGCATACCAAAAGGGGGAATTACTGGAAACACCATATATTTT.

The genes are TRBV28 and TRBJ2-2; D possibly corresponds to TRBD2 (5 bases). CDR1 and CDR2 (germline): MDHEN, SYDVKM. The CDR3 runs to 16 residues. The V end lost 1 base, the J end lost 6 bases, and 15 bases lay between the germline ends. CDR3 sequence: CASSLSGRGFSGELFF. As DNA, the CDR3 is TGTGCCAGCAGTTTATCGGGGAGAGGGTTTTCCGGGGAGCTGTTTTTT.

V and J are TRBV19 and TRBJ1-5, with 7 bases identical to TRBD1. The CDR3 spans 13 residues. The V and J ends lost 5 bases and 5 bases, in that order; junction bases with no gene match: 3. Germline loops: CDR1 LNHDA, CDR2 SQIVND (reference sequence). The chain's CDR3 is CASSARGDQPQHF. CDR3 nucleotides: TGTGCCAGTAGTGCCAGGGGGGATCAGCCCCAGCATTTT.

The V gene is TRBV27, the J gene TRBJ2-7; 14 positions agree with TRBD2. The V segment lost 5 bases and the J segment 4 bases; nucleotides outside the gene matches: 1. The germline gives CDR1 MNHEY, CDR2 SMNVEV (reference sequence). This CDR3 contains 14 residues. In nucleotides, the CDR3 is TGTGCCAGCAGTCGACTAGCGGGAGGGTACGAGCAGTACTTC. This encodes CASSRLAGGYEQYF.

The chain uses TRBV12-1 and TRBJ1-5; TRBD1 was called by the table and not checked on the DNA. TRBV12-1 is described as a pseudogene. The CDR3 totals 8 residues. The CDR3 is CASQPQHF. The CDR3 nucleotides read TGTGCCAGCCAACCCCAGCATTTT.

The V gene is TRBV7-2, the J gene TRBJ1-4, with D maybe TRBD1 (6 bases). The V gene's germline CDR1 is SGHTA and CDR2 FQGNSA. V was clipped by 3 bases and J by 0 bases, with 11 bases between them. This CDR3 is 16 amino acids long. CDR3 sequence: CASSLTGVATNEKLFF. CDR3 nucleotide sequence: TGTGCCAGCAGCTTGACAGGAGTTGCAACTAATGAAAAACTGTTTTTT.